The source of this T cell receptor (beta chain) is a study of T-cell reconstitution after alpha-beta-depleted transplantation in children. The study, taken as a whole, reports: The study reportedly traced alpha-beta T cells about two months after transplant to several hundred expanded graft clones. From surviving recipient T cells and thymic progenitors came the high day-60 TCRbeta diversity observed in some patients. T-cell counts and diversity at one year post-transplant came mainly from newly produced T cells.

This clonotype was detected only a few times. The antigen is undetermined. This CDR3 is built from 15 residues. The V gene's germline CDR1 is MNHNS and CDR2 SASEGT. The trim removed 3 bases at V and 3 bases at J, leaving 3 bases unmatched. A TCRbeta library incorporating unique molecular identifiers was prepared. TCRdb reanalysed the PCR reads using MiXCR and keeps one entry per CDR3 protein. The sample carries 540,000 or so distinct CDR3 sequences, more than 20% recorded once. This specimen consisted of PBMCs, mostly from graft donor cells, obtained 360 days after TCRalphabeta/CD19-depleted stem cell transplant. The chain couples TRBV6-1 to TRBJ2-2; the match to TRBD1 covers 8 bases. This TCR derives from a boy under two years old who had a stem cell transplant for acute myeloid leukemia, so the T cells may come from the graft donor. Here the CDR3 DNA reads TGTGCCAGCAGTGAGACAGGGGTGGACACCGGGGAGCTGTTTTTT. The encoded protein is CASSETGVDTGELFF.